This T cell receptor beta chain was captured in a study of OX40 agonist ivuxolimab in advanced cancers. Study as a whole: Ivuxolimab doses were 0.01, 0.1, 0.3, 1.5, 3 or 10 mg/kg every 2 weeks.

This table comes from immunoSEQ multiplex PCR, and its TCRdb copy is limited to in-frame clones, with some not included. The sample has around 18,000 clones; roughly 80% are singletons. The CDR3 has 13 amino acids. V dropped 0 bases and J dropped 4 bases, with 9 bases sitting between them. The germline CDR1 and CDR2 sequences are SQVTM and ANQGSEA. Concerning this clone itself: Its specificity is not known.

No patient had autoimmune disease or received systemic immunosuppression. Study-wide results and caveats: Expanded clones were, on average, more numerous among CD8+ T cells than CD4+. Dosing at 0.1 to 3.0 mg/kg was accompanied by clonal expansion of CD4+ and CD8+ blood T cells by week 6.

The rearrangement uses TRBV29-1 and TRBJ1-2; D not certain. The sample was CD4+ or CD8+ T cells sorted from blood, taken in a trial of the OX40 agonist ivuxolimab. This receptor was identified in an adult with an advanced solid tumor such as melanoma, head and neck, liver or kidney cancer. In DNA form, the CDR3 reads TGCAGCGTTGAAGACCGAGGAGCCTATGGCTACACCTTC. Translating it yields CSVEDRGAYGYTF.